The 17 T cell receptor beta chains below were found in one sample sequenced in a study of early T cells in non-severe SARS-CoV-2 infection. TCRdb re-derived calls from the 5' RACE reads in MiXCR, one entry per CDR3 protein. Counted here are 55,000 to 65,000 distinct CDR3 sequences, about 10% occurring once; the ten biggest clones make up 6.5%. The sample was whole blood. These receptors were taken from an adult who was a healthcare worker with PCR-confirmed SARS-CoV-2 infection or an uninfected control (not recorded which).

V gene TRBV24-1 combines with J gene TRBJ2-3, with D possibly being TRBD1 or TRBD2 (5 bases each). This CDR3 is built from 15 residues. Germline loops: CDR1 KGHDR, CDR2 SFDVKD. The V end was cut by 2 bases, the J end by 1 base, with 9 bases between. The CDR3 loop is CATSDSRGGTDTQYF. CDR3 DNA: TGTGCCACCAGTGATTCCCGGGGCGGCACAGATACGCAGTATTTT.

This clonotype was counted many times. The chain is built from TRBV5-6 and TRBJ1-2; 7 bases map to TRBD1. The CDR3 is 16 residues long. The J segment lost 1 base and the V segment lost 3 bases, leaving 9 bases of the junction unmatched. The germline gives CDR1 SGHDT, CDR2 YYEEEE. CDR3 sequence reads: CASSSPGTEINYGYTF. The DNA for the CDR3 is TGTGCCAGCAGCTCGCCCGGGACAGAAATTAACTATGGCTACACCTTC.

This clonotype was detected a few times. The rearrangement joins TRBV5-1 to TRBJ1-1; perhaps TRBD1 as D (5 bases). Deletions cut 5 bases from V and 1 base from J, with 15 bases between. In germline, CDR1 is SGHRS, CDR2 YFSETQ. This CDR3 is built from 15 residues. The DNA for the CDR3 is TGCGCCAGCAGATCCTCAGGGAGTGGGAACACTGAAGCTTTCTTT. Translated: CASRSSGSGNTEAFF.

This clonotype appeared many times. This rearrangement joins TRBV12-3 or TRBV12-4 to TRBJ1-5; no reliable D call. This CDR3 contains 13 residues. Trimming took off 2 bases at V and 4 bases at J, with 6 bases between the two ends. The CDR3, as DNA: TGTGCCAGCAGTTTACTAGGAAATCAGCCCCAGCATTTT. It yields the protein CASSLLGNQPQHF.

The sample holds many counts of this clonotype. The rearrangement joins TRBV11-2 to TRBJ2-3; TRBD2 agrees at 8 bases. The length of the CDR3 is 14 residues. J was trimmed by 4 bases and V by 5 bases; bases with no gene match: 5. Germline V gene sequence: CDR1 SGHAT, CDR2 FQNNGV. CDR3 residues: CASSVQREPDTQYF. In nucleotides, the CDR3 is TGTGCCAGCAGCGTCCAGCGGGAGCCAGATACGCAGTATTTT.

The J gene is TRBJ2-3, the V gene TRBV10-3; TRBD2 matches 7 bases. Looked up from germline, CDR1 is ENHRY and CDR2 is SYGVKD. The CDR3 length is 18 residues. V was pared by 10 bases and J by 3 bases, with 22 bases of the junction left unmatched. CDR3 residues: CATTSAPAAGKGTDTQYF. In DNA, the CDR3 is TGTGCCACGACATCTGCTCCGGCAGCGGGGAAGGGGACAGATACGCAGTATTTT.

This clonotype came up a few times. The genes are TRBV5-1 and TRBJ2-2, with 9 bases fitting TRBD1. Germline V gene data show CDR1 as SGHRS and CDR2 as YFSETQ. Losses at the gene ends were 4 bases for V and 4 bases for J; bases not matched to a gene: 2. The CDR3 runs 14 residues. DNA for the CDR3: TGCGCCAGCAGCCCGACAGGGGGCACCGGGGAGCTGTTTTTT. Translation: CASSPTGGTGELFF.

The rearrangement links TRBV12-3 or TRBV12-4 to TRBJ1-3; D might be TRBD1 (6 bases). The V gene lost 3 bases and the J gene lost 0 bases, with 12 bases spanning the gap. This CDR3 is 16 amino acids long. The CDR3 DNA reads TGTGCCAGCAGTTTTCTAACAGGGAGCTCTGGAAACACCATATATTTT. It yields the protein CASSFLTGSSGNTIYF.

This clonotype was observed many times. The rearrangement uses TRBV4-1 and TRBJ2-1, with D possibly TRBD2 on 5 matching bases. Trimming shortened V by 4 bases and J by 12 bases, and 22 bases separated the two germline ends. This CDR3 has 15 residues. The germline CDR1 and CDR2 sequences are MGHRA and YSYEKL. CDR3 DNA sequence: TGCGCCAGCAGCCCCGAAAACAAGGAAGGGAGTAGGCAGTTCTTC. Amino acid sequence: CASSPENKEGSRQFF.

This clonotype showed up many times. The chain is built from TRBV6-5 and TRBJ2-5; 8 bases are a match to TRBD1. After removal of 2 bases from V and 2 bases from J, the junction contained 4 bases not matched to a gene. The CDR3 extends over 15 amino acids. CDR1 and CDR2 (germline): MNHEY, SVGAGI. The CDR3 DNA is TGTGCCAGCAGTTACCCCGGGACAGGACAAGAGACCCAGTACTTC. This encodes CASSYPGTGQETQYF.

This clonotype was observed many times. V gene TRBV4-3 combines with J gene TRBJ2-7; 8 bases match TRBD2. Looked up from germline, CDR1 is LGHNA and CDR2 is YSLEER. The CDR3 sequence is 15 residues long. Trimming took 0 bases from V and 4 from J; bases not matched to a gene: 5. The CDR3: CASSQDRASGYEQYF. For the CDR3, the DNA is TGCGCCAGCAGCCAAGATCGGGCTAGCGGGTACGAGCAGTACTTC.

This clonotype was seen repeatedly, ten times or more. The chain is built from TRBV2 and TRBJ2-3; 7 bases line up with TRBD2. Germline values: CDR1 SNHLY, CDR2 FYNNEI. J gave up 2 bases and V 2 bases, and 4 bases lay outside the gene matches. CDR3 length: 15 amino acids. The CDR3 nucleotides read TGTGCCAGCAGTGAACGTAGCGGGTCCACAGATACGCAGTATTTT. Protein product: CASSERSGSTDTQYF.

This clonotype came up many times. The gene calls are TRBV4-3 and TRBJ2-1, with D perhaps matching TRBD2 (5 bases). Trimming shortened V by 0 bases and J by 6 bases, and 12 bases separated the two germline ends. Germline assignment: CDR1 LGHNA and CDR2 YSLEER. The CDR3 is 15 residues long. CDR3 region: CASSQDRPSSNEQFF. CDR3 sequence (DNA): TGCGCCAGCAGCCAAGATCGTCCTAGCAGCAATGAGCAGTTCTTC.

The V and J genes are TRBV18 and TRBJ2-1; TRBD2 agrees at 9 bases. This CDR3 contains 15 residues. With V trimmed by 2 bases and J by 5 bases, 4 bases remained unmatched. Germline loops: CDR1 KGHSH, CDR2 LQKENI. CDR3 in amino acids: CASSPRLAGNNEQFF. In nucleotides, the CDR3 is TGTGCCAGCTCACCAAGGCTAGCGGGAAACAATGAGCAGTTCTTC. Supplemented by reference TRBV18 and TRBJ2-1, the full variable domain reads NAGVMQNPRHLVRRRGQEARLRCSPMKGHSHVYWYRQLPEEGLKFMVYLQKENIIDESGMPKERFSAEFPKEGPSILRIQQVVRGDSAAYFCASSPRLAGNNEQFFGPGTRLTVL.

The table lists this clonotype with a few counts. The V gene is TRBV21-1, the J gene TRBJ1-2. TRBV21-1 is noted as a pseudogene. The CDR3 spans 15 residues. The CDR3 loop is CASSKSTVRANGYTF. The CDR3 coding sequence is TGTGCCAGCAGCAAAAGTACAGTGAGGGCCAATGGCTACACCTTC.

This clonotype appeared a few times. V gene TRBV19 combines with J gene TRBJ2-3, with TRBD2 identical over 12 bases. CDR3 length: 19 amino acids. J gave up 0 bases and V 2 bases, and 9 bases lay outside the gene matches. CDR1 is LNHDA and CDR2 is SQIVND in the germline V gene (reference sequence). In DNA, the CDR3 is TGTGCCAGTAGTATACCCGGGACTAGCGGGCGAGCTAGCACAGATACGCAGTATTTT. Encoded protein: CASSIPGTSGRASTDTQYF. The full variable domain, rest sourced from reference TRBV19 and TRBJ2-3, is DGGITQSPKYLFRKEGQNVTLSCEQNLNHDAMYWYRQDPGQGLRLIYYSQIVNDFQKGDIAEGYSVSREKKESFPLTVTSAQKNPTAFYLCASSIPGTSGRASTDTQYFGPGTRLTVL.

This clonotype was seen at least ten times. The rearrangement links TRBV27 to TRBJ2-1; TRBD1 aligns across 8 bases. Germline CDR1 reads MNHEY; CDR2 reads SMNVEV (reference sequence). The CDR3 runs 15 residues. The junction had 9 bases not matched to a gene; V was cut back by 5 bases and J by 6 bases. The chain's CDR3 is CASSASGGIRNEQFF. As DNA, the CDR3 is TGTGCCAGCAGTGCCTCAGGGGGCATACGCAATGAGCAGTTCTTC.